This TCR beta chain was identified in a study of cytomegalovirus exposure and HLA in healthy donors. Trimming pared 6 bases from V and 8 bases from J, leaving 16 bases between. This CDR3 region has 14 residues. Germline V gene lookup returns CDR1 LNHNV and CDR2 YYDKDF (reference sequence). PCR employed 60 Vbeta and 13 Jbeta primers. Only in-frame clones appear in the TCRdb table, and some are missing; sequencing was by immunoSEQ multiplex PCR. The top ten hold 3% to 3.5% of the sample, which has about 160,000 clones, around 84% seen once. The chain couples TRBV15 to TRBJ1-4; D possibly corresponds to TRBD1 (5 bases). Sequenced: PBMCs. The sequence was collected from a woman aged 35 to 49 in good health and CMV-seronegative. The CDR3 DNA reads TGTGCCACCAGAGATGGGGCCCGAGCGGAAAAACTGTTTTTT. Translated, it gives CATRDGARAEKLFF.